The text below deals with one TCR beta chain. The germline V gene encodes CDR1 LNHDA and CDR2 SQIVND (reference sequence). CDR3 length equals 14 residues. Trimming took off 1 base at V and 10 bases at J, with 14 bases between the two ends. This sample was taken from a study of blood T cell repertoires in COVID-19. In the study overall: The analysed material was cDNA or gDNA that came from T cells, B-cell-depleted T cells, or PBMCs.

Sequencing was performed with immunoSEQ multiplex PCR; in TCRdb, only in-frame clones are kept and a portion is missing. The sample yields about 140,000 clones, about 80% seen once. Material for sequencing was peripheral blood. The TCR sequence derives from a man in his sixties with acute or convalescent COVID-19. The chain has TRBV19 and TRBJ2-1; no definite D call. This chain's CDR3 is CASSIGLVSKEQFF. The CDR3 coding sequence is TGTGCCAGTAGTATAGGACTGGTGTCAAAAGAGCAGTTCTTC.